This T cell receptor (beta chain) was sequenced for a study of early stage breast cancer tumors. The germline V gene encodes CDR1 MRHNA and CDR2 SNTAGT. The length of the CDR3 is 15 residues. V was clipped by 1 base and J by 6 bases; unmatched bases: 6. TCRdb's copy holds only in-frame clones and misses some; the assay was immunoSEQ multiplex PCR. Of around 53,000 clones in the sample, 85% to 95% were seen once. The sample holds one count of this clone. This sequence originates from a person aged 70 to 79 with breast cancer. The chain employs TRBV6-4 and TRBJ2-1, with 7 nucleotides matching TRBD2. Sequencing input: blood. CDR3 coding DNA: TGTGCCAGCAGTGACTGGCTAGCGGTTATCAATGAGCAGTTCTTC. Translation: CASSDWLAVINEQFF.